Sequencing of this T cell receptor (beta chain) was carried out in a study of T-cell memory formation after mild COVID-19. Study-wide results and caveats: CM and EM subsets held most contracting CD4+ clones; EMRA held CD8+ ones. Day 15 to 85 contracting clones showed balanced CD4/CD8; later expanders leaned CD4+.

This clonotype was counted between two and nine times. Its antigen is still unknown. The length of the CDR3 is 16 residues. Germline loops: CDR1 SEHNR, CDR2 FQNEAQ (reference sequence). The J segment lost 3 bases and the V segment lost 5 bases, leaving 9 bases of the junction unmatched. A single record per CDR3 protein comes from TCRdb applying MiXCR to the 5' RACE reads. This table holds under 400,000 distinct CDR3 sequences, 20% to 25% found once. This receptor was obtained from an adult woman who had mild COVID-19 (a few samples of this study predate the infection). Cell type and time point are not known. The chain uses TRBV7-9 and TRBJ2-7, with TRBD2 matching 11 bases. What was sequenced was PBMCs or a T cell subset sorted from them (not recorded which). CDR3 loop: CASSPDSGRAIYEQYF. In DNA, the CDR3 is TGTGCCAGCAGCCCGGATAGCGGGAGGGCCATCTACGAGCAGTACTTC.